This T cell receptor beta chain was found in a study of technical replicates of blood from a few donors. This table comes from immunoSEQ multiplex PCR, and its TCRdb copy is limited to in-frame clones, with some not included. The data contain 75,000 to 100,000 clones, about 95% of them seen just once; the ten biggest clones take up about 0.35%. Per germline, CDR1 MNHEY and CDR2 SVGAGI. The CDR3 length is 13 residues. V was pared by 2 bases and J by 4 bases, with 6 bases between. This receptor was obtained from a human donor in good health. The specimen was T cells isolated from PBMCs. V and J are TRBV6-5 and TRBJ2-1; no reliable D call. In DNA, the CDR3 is TGTGCCAGCAGTTACGTGCAGTACAATGAGCAGTTCTTC. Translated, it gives CASSYVQYNEQFF.